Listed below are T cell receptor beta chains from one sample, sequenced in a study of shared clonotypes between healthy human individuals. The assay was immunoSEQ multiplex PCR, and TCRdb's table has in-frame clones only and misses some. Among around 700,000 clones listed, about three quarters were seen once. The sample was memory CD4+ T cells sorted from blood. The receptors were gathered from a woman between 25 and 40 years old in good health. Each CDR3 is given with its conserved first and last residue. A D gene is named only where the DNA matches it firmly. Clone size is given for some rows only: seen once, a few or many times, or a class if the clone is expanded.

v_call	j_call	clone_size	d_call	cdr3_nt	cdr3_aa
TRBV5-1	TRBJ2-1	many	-	TGCGCCAGCAGCTTCGGGATGACAGTACTGGTATACAATGAGCAGTTCTTC	CASSFGMTVLVYNEQFF
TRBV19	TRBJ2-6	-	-	TGTGCCAGTACTGACGGAGCCAAATCTGGGGCCAACGTCCTGACTTTC	CASTDGAKSGANVLTF
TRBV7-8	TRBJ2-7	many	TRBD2	TGTGCCAGCAGCTTAGCGGGACTAGCGGGCGTTAGCTCCTACGAGCAGTACTTC	CASSLAGLAGVSSYEQYF
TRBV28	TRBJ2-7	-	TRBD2	TGTGCCAGCAGTTTGAAGCGGGAGAGGGGCTACGAGCAGTACTTC	CASSLKRERGYEQYF
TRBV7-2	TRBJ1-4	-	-	TGTGCCAGCAGCCCTCGACCCGCCCTAACTAATGAAAAACTGTTTTTT	CASSPRPALTNEKLFF
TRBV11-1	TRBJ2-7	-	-	TGTGCCAGCAGCTTAGTACCGCTGTTCAGCGAGCAGTACTTC	CASSLVPLFSEQYF
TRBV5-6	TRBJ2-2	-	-	TGTGCCAGCAGCTTGTGGCAGGGAAACACCGGGGAGCTGTTTTTT	CASSLWQGNTGELFF
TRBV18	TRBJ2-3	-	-	TGTGCCAGCTCACCACGGATCGAATTCGGTACAGATACGCAGTATTTT	CASSPRIEFGTDTQYF
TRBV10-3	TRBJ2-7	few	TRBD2	TGTGCCTCACGACTAGCGGAACAGTACTACGAGCAGTACTTC	CASRLAEQYYEQYF
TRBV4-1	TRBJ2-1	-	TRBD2	TGCGCCAGCAGCCAAGATAAAGGGACTAGGGGAAATGAGCAGTTCTTC	CASSQDKGTRGNEQFF
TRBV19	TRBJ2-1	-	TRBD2	TGTGCCAGTAGTATAATCCCCACGGAACTAGCGGGGTTCTACAATGAGCAGTTCTTC	CASSIIPTELAGFYNEQFF
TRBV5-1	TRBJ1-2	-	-	TGCGCCAGCAGCTTGGGCCCGAACTATGGCTACACCTTC	CASSLGPNYGYTF
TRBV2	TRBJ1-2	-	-	TGTGCCAGCAGTGAAGAAAGGGGAGGGCACTATGGCTACACCTTC	CASSEERGGHYGYTF
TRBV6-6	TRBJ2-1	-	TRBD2	TGTGCCAGCAGTGGCGGGACTAGCGGGAGGGGAAACCTCTTC	CASSGGTSGRGNLF
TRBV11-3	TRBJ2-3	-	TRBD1	TGTGCCAGCAGCTTAGGGGACAGGGTTTCCCCAGATACGCAGTATTTT	CASSLGDRVSPDTQYF
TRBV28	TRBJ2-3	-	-	TGTGCCAGCAAACGGTGGGAGCTTAGCACAGATACGCAGTATTTT	CASKRWELSTDTQYF
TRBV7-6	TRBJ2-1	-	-	TGTGCCAGCAGCCCAAGGCGCGGGGACTCCTACAATGAGCAGTTCTTC	CASSPRRGDSYNEQFF
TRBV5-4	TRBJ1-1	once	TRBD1	TGTGCCAGCAGCTCGACAGGGTCTACTGAAGCTTTCTTT	CASSSTGSTEAFF
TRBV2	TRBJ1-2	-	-	TGTGCCAGCAGTGAAGTGGGACGGAACTATGGCTACACCTTC	CASSEVGRNYGYTF
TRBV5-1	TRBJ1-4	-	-	TGCGCCAGCAGCTTGGACGGAATTAATGAAAAACTGTTTTTT	CASSLDGINEKLFF
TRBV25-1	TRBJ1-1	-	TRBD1	TGTGCCAGCAGTGGTGACAGGGGGCACACTGAAGCTTTCTTT	CASSGDRGHTEAFF
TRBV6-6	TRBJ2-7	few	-	TGTGCCAGCAGTTACTCACAGGACCCCTACGAGCAGTACTTC	CASSYSQDPYEQYF
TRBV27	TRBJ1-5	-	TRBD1	TGTGCCAGCAGTCCCCGGGACAGCTATCAGCCCCAGCATTTT	CASSPRDSYQPQHF
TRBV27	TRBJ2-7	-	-	TGTGCCAGCAGTCCACGGCCCCAGGGCTACGAGCAGTACTTC	CASSPRPQGYEQYF
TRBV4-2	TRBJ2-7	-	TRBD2	TGTGCCAGCAGCCAAGGCTGGCGGGAGGGCGAGCAGTACTTC	CASSQGWREGEQYF
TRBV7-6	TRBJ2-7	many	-	TGTGCCAGCAGCTTAGTACCAGGGCCATACGAGCAGTACTTC	CASSLVPGPYEQYF
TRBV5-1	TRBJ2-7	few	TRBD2	TGCGCCAGCGCTCGGAGGGCACTAGCGGGACCCGGGTCCTACGAGCAGTACTTC	CASARRALAGPGSYEQYF
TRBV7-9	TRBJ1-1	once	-	TGTGCCAGCAGCTTTCGGGGGATTTCCGGGAACACTGAAGCTTTCTTT	CASSFRGISGNTEAFF
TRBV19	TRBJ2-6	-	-	TGTGCCAGTAGTTTTGGGTCTCCTGGGGCCAACGTCCTGACTTTC	CASSFGSPGANVLTF
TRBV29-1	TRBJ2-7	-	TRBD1	TGCAGCGTTGAAGATGGACAGGGGCTGTCCTACGAGCAGTACTTC	CSVEDGQGLSYEQYF
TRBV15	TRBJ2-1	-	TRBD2	TGTGCCACCAGCCATGACTTAGCGGGGTGGAATGAGCAGTTCTTC	CATSHDLAGWNEQFF
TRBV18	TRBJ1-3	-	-	TGTGCCAGCTCACCACTTCGGACTGACCTCGTGACCATATATTTT	CASSPLRTDLVTIYF
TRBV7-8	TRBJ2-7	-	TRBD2	TGTGCCAGCAGTATAGTCGGGACTAGCCCCTACGAGCAGTACTTC	CASSIVGTSPYEQYF
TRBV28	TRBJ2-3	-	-	TGTGCCAGCCTCGGGGATAGCACAGATACGCAGTATTTT	CASLGDSTDTQYF
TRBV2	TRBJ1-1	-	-	TGTGCCAGCACCTCGGGTGAGGGAGCGGCTTTCTTT	CASTSGEGAAFF
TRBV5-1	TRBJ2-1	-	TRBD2	TGCGCCAGCAGCTTGGTGTTAGCGGGAGGTGAGCAGTTCTTC	CASSLVLAGGEQFF
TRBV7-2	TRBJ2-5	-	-	TGTGCCAGCAGCTACTACCAAGAGACCCAGTACTTC	CASSYYQETQYF
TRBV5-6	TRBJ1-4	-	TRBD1	TGTGCCAGCAGCGCCTCAACCGGGACAGGGGGTGGTGAAAAACTGTTTTTT	CASSASTGTGGGEKLFF
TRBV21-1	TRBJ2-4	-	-	TGTGCCAGCGCCCCAGGTGGGAGGGAAGCCAAAAACATTCAGTACTTC	CASAPGGREAKNIQYF
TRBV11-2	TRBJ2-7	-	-	TGTGCCAGCAGCCTAAACAGGGTTACTACCTACGAGCAGTACTTC	CASSLNRVTTYEQYF
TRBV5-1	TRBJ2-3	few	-	TGCGCCAGCAGCCGGGACCAGCAGGATACGCAGTATTTT	CASSRDQQDTQYF
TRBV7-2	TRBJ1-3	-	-	TGTGCCAGCAGCTTAGGCAGGTCCTCTGGAAACACCATATATTTT	CASSLGRSSGNTIYF
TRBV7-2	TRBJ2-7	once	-	TGTGCCAGCAGCTCCTCCGAGCGGCGGGCCAGCTCCTACGAGCAGTACTTC	CASSSSERRASSYEQYF
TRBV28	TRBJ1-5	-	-	TGTGCCAGCAGTTTGTCAGGGGCGAATCAGCCCCAGCATTTT	CASSLSGANQPQHF
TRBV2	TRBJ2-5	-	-	TGTGCCAGCAGGTACCAAGAGACCCAGTACTTC	CASRYQETQYF
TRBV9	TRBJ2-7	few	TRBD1	TGTGCCAGCAGCATGACAGGGTACGAGCAGTACTTC	CASSMTGYEQYF
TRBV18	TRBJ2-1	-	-	TGTGCCAGCTCCCCCCCACAGCGAACGGAGCAGTTCTTC	CASSPPQRTEQFF
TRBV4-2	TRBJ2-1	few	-	TGTGCCAGCAGCCCGGGGACTCCACGACAAGGGGGTGAGCAGTTCTTC	CASSPGTPRQGGEQFF
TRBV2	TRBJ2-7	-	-	TGTGCCAGCCGGGGAGTCTACGAGCAGTACTTC	CASRGVYEQYF
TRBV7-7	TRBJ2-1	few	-	TGTGCCAGCAGCTTAGGTGGACAACCCTACAATGAGCAGTTCTTC	CASSLGGQPYNEQFF
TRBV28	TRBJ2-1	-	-	TGTGCCAGCAGTTTTTCCGGTTTGCCAAACGAGCAGTTCTTC	CASSFSGLPNEQFF
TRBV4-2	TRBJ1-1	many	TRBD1	TGTGCCAGCAGCCAGCCGGGACAGAGGAACACTGAAGCTTTCTTT	CASSQPGQRNTEAFF
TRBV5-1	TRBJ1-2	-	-	TGCGCCAGCAGCGGTCAGCCAGGGGTGCATGGCTACACCTTC	CASSGQPGVHGYTF
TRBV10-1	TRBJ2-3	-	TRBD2	TGCGCCAGCAGTGAATCGGGAGGGCCGGAAGATACGCAGTATTTT	CASSESGGPEDTQYF
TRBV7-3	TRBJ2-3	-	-	TGTGCCAGCAGCTTAATGGGCTTTGCAGATACGCAGTATTTT	CASSLMGFADTQYF